The clone carrying this TCR beta chain was counted between two and nine times. The sample belongs to a study of blood T cell repertoires in COVID-19. Across the study: Sites in the United States, Italy and Spain provided acute and convalescent COVID-19 samples.

CDR1 is SGHNT and CDR2 is YENEEA in the germline V gene. This CDR3 is 15 amino acids long. V lost 7 bases and J lost 6; bases outside the gene matches: 11. This table comes from immunoSEQ multiplex PCR, and its TCRdb copy is limited to in-frame clones, with some not included. This table holds some 17,000 clones, roughly 87% found once. The clonotype originates from a man aged 60 to 69 with active COVID-19. The gene calls are TRBV11-3 and TRBJ2-2; TRBD1 aligns across 7 bases. Source material: peripheral blood. The CDR3: CASIPQGNASGELFF. In nucleotides, the CDR3 is TGTGCCAGCATCCCACAGGGGAATGCGTCCGGGGAGCTGTTTTTT.